This T cell receptor beta chain was captured in a study of graft-versus-host responses after intestinal transplantation. Study-level points and caveats: Analysis identified GvH clones in recipient marrow, with some appearing first in ileum or blood.

The CDR3 runs to 14 residues. Looked up from germline, CDR1 is MRHNA and CDR2 is SNTAGT. Trimming pared 5 bases from V and 3 bases from J, leaving 10 bases between. The table came from immunoSEQ multiplex PCR; TCRdb's copy has only in-frame clones and leaves some out. The sample shows around 95,000 clones, roughly 84% of them seen only once. With respect to this clone: Antigen specificity is unknown.

The source of this sequence is a human donor who was the organ donor for an intestinal transplant. The sequencing here drew on unstimulated CD4+ T cells sorted from spleen or lymph node cells, taken before transplant. The V and J genes are TRBV6-4 and TRBJ2-2, with a weak D call TRBD1 (5 bases). This CDR3 is CASSTGQDTGELFF. The CDR3 bases are TGTGCCAGCAGTACTGGACAAGACACCGGGGAGCTGTTTTTT.